This TCR beta chain stems from a study of OX40 agonist ivuxolimab in advanced cancers. Study-wide points: In the 0.1-3.0 mg/kg groups, partial responders showed among the lowest expansion.

This clone was detected only once. The antigen remains unidentified. The repertoire was sequenced with immunoSEQ multiplex PCR; TCRdb's copy has only in-frame clones and lacks some. The sample has 74,000 or so clones; roughly nine tenths are singletons. The length of the CDR3 is 15 residues. Trimming took 4 bases from V and 0 from J; bases not matched to a gene: 4. The germline gives CDR1 SEHNR, CDR2 FQNEAQ (reference sequence). The input for sequencing was CD4+ or CD8+ T cells sorted from blood, taken in a trial of the OX40 agonist ivuxolimab. The genes are TRBV7-9 and TRBJ1-2; 8 bases map to TRBD1. This sequence was found in an adult with an advanced solid tumor such as melanoma, head and neck, liver or kidney cancer. Here the CDR3 DNA reads TGTGCCAGCAGCTCGCAGGGGGCGGCTAACTATGGCTACACCTTC. Translation gives CASSSQGAANYGYTF.